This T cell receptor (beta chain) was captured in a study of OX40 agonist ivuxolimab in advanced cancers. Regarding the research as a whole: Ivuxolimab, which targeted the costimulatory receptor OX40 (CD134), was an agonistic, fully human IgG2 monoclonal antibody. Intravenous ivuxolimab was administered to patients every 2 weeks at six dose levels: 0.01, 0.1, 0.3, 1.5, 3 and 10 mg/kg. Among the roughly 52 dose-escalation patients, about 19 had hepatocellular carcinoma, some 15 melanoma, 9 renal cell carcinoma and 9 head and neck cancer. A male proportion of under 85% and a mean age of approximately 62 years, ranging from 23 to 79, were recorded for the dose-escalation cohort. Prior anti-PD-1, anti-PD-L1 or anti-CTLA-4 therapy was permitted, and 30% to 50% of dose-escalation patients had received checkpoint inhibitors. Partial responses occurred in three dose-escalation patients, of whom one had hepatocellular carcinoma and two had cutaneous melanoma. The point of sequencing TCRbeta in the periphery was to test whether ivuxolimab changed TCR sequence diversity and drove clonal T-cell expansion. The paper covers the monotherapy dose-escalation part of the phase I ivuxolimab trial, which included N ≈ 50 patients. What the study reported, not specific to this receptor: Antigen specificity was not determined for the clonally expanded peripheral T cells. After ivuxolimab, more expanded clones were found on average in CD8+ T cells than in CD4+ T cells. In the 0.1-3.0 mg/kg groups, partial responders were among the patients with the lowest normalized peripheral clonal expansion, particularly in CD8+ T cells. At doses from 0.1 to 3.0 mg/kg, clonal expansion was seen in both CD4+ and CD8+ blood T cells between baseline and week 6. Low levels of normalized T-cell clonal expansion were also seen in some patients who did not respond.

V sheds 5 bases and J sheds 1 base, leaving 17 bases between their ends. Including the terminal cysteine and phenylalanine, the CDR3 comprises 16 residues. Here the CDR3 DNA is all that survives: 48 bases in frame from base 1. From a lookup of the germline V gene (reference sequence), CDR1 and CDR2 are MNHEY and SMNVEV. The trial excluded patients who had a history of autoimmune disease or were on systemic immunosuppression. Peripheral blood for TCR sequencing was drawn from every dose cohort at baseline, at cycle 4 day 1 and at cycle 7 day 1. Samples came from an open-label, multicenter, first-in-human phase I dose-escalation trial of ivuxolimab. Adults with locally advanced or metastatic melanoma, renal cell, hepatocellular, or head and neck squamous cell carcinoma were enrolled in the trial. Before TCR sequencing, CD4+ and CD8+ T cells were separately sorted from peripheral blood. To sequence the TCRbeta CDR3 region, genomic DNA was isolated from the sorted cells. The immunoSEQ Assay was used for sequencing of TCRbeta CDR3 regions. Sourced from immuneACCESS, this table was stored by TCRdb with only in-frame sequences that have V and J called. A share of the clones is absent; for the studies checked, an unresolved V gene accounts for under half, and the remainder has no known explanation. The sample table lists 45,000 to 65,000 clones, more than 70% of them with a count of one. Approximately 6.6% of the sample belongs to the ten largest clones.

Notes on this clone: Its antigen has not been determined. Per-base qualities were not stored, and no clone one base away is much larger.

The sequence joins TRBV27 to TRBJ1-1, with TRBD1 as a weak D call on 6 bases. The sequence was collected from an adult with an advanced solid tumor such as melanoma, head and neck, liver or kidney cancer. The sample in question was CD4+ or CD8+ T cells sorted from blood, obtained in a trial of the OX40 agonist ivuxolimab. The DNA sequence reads TGTGCCAGCAGTAAGGTCCCAAAGGGGGGGAACACTGAAGCTTTCTTT. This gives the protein CASSKVPKGGNTEAFF.